The 5 T cell receptor beta chains listed next were all sequenced from one sample in a study of human T cells and chemical hapten exposure. Noted time point: patch test 1, 2 weeks after DPC sensitization. The treatment was: therapeutic diphenylcyclopropenone sensitization with weekly scalp DPC. TCRdb re-derived calls from the RACE reads in MiXCR, one entry per CDR3 protein. The repertoire holds approximately 100,000 distinct CDR3 sequences, with roughly 9.6% as singletons. The sample consisted of whole blood, taken in connection with sensitization to the hapten diphenylcyclopropenone (DPC). Receptors originate from a woman aged 40 to 49 with alopecia areata. Some clones in this sample may be carry-over from other donors' samples.

This clonotype was seen ten or more times. V is TRBV18 and J is TRBJ2-6; 8 nucleotides agree with TRBD2. With 1 base clipped from V and 0 bases from J, the junction kept 2 bases outside the gene matches. Germline V gene data show CDR1 as KGHSH and CDR2 as LQKENI. There are 17 residues in the CDR3. The CDR3 region has the DNA TGTGCCAGCTCACCACGCGGGAGGTCCTCTGGGGCCAACGTCCTGACTTTC. Its translation: CASSPRGRSSGANVLTF.

V is TRBV5-1 and J is TRBJ1-1; D remains ambiguous. Trimming shortened V by 3 bases and J by 0 bases, and 18 bases separated the two germline ends. Germline V gene sequence: CDR1 SGHRS, CDR2 YFSETQ. This CDR3 comprises 17 residues. The CDR3 bases are TGCGCCAGCAGCTCGGGAACCAACGTCAGGATGAACACTGAAGCTTTCTTT. This sequence encodes CASSSGTNVRMNTEAFF. Using reference TRBV5-1 and TRBJ1-1 for the parts outside the CDR3, the full variable domain is KAGVTQTPRYLIKTRGQQVTLSCSPISGHRSVSWYQQTPGQGLQFLFEYFSETQRNKGNFPGRFSGRQFSNSRSEMNVSTLELGDSALYLCASSSGTNVRMNTEAFFGQGTRLTVV.

This clonotype was observed a handful of times. The chain's CDR3 is CASSLAGVTEAFF. CDR3 coding DNA: TGTGCCAGCAGCTTAGCAGGGGTCACTGAAGCTTTCTTT. The chain is built from TRBV7-9 and TRBJ1-1; TRBD1 is a possible D gene (5 bases). V was cut by 0 bases and J by 4 bases, with 6 bases left in between. Germline assignment: CDR1 SEHNR and CDR2 FQNEAQ (reference sequence). CDR3 length: 13 residues.

This clonotype occurred many times. The rearrangement joins TRBV28 to TRBJ1-3, with D unclear. This CDR3 region has 15 residues. Trimming left V 1 base short and J 0 bases short, with 7 bases between. CDR1 is MDHEN, CDR2 SYDVKM, per germline. The CDR3 protein is CASSLFTGSGNTIYF. DNA for the CDR3: TGTGCCAGCAGTTTATTTACGGGCTCTGGAAACACCATATATTTT.

This clonotype was recorded many times. V gene TRBV7-2 combines with J gene TRBJ2-3, with 11 bases that match TRBD2. The CDR3 runs to 15 residues. The V gene end was trimmed by 5 bases and the J gene end by 4 bases; junction bases not matched to a gene: 5. Per the germline V gene, CDR1 is SGHTA and CDR2 is FQGNSA. The CDR3 reads CASSPLAGAADTQYF. Here the CDR3 DNA reads TGTGCCAGCAGCCCACTAGCGGGGGCGGCAGATACGCAGTATTTT.